This TCR beta chain was found in a study of blood T cells in healthy people across ages. This clonotype has a handful of counts. Through a sample-barcoded 5' primer and a J-beta primer mix, a second PCR was run for roughly 6 to 11 cycles. A single record per CDR3 protein comes from TCRdb applying MiXCR to the 5' RACE reads. Of fewer than 600,000 distinct CDR3 sequences in the sample, about 29% were seen once. Trimming removed 4 bases from V and 1 base from J; junction bases left unmatched: 2. CDR1 is SGHVS, CDR2 FQNEAQ, per germline. This CDR3 has 14 residues. The sample also formed part of further work on T cells of mothers and their children.

Material for sequencing was blood. The clonotype originates from a boy aged 2 to 10 in good health. The J gene is TRBJ1-1, the V gene TRBV7-8; 8 nucleotides match TRBD1. CDR3 DNA sequence: TGTGCCAGCAGCTCGACAGGGGCGAACACTGAAGCTTTCTTT. Its translation is CASSSTGANTEAFF.